One sample yielded the 17 T cell receptor beta chains listed below, sequenced in a study of T cells in Graves' hyperthyroidism and ophthalmopathy. Amplification of TCR beta CDR3 regions was performed using RNA transcripts as template. RT-PCR in the first round (using the HTBI primer set) targeted the TCR CDR3. A single record per CDR3 protein comes from TCRdb applying MiXCR to the multiplex PCR reads. The profile shows 350,000 or so distinct CDR3 sequences, about a sixth of them singletons. The source material was blood. Source of these receptors: a woman aged 40 to 50 with Graves' ophthalmopathy.

This clonotype was found many times. V is TRBV6-2 or TRBV6-3 and J is TRBJ2-2, with TRBD2 matching 12 bases. Germline-derived CDR1 and CDR2 are MNHEY and SVGEGT. The CDR3 totals 18 residues. V shed 1 base and J 4 bases; nucleotides not matched to a gene: 7. The CDR3 DNA reads as TGTGCCAGCAGTTACTTTATCACTAGCGGGAGGTTCACCGGGGAGCTGTTTTTT. As protein: CASSYFITSGRFTGELFF.

There are many counts of this clonotype. V gene TRBV24-1 combines with J gene TRBJ2-2; 9 nucleotides match TRBD1. The ends lost 7 bases at V and 5 bases at J; junction bases unmatched: 10. In germline, CDR1 is KGHDR, CDR2 SFDVKD. This CDR3 has 16 residues. CDR3 sequence (DNA): TGTGCCACCAGGGATCGGGGACAGGGTTTAACCGGGGAGCTGTTTTTT. Translation gives CATRDRGQGLTGELFF.

V is TRBV5-1 and J is TRBJ2-5; D may be TRBD1 (5 bases). Per the germline V gene, CDR1 is SGHRS and CDR2 is YFSETQ. The germline V and J ends were trimmed by 0 bases and 4 bases, with 10 bases remaining between them. The CDR3 length is 14 residues. DNA for the CDR3: TGCGCCAGCAGCTTGGCCAGGGTTCCAGAGACCCAGTACTTC. As protein: CASSLARVPETQYF.

This clonotype has a count of ten or more. The chain links TRBV28 to TRBJ2-7, with a weak D call TRBD1 (6 bases). The CDR3 runs to 15 residues. V lost 6 bases and J 3 bases, leaving 18 bases between the germline ends. Germline V gene sequence: CDR1 MDHEN, CDR2 SYDVKM. The CDR3 sequence: CASSPLGQTHYEQYF. The CDR3 coding sequence is TGTGCCAGCAGCCCCTTAGGACAGACTCACTACGAGCAGTACTTC.

In regard to this clonotype: A junction end diverges from the germline sequence, so it may reflect a read error. The chain joins TRBV4-2 to TRBJ1-1; D remains unclear. The CDR3 is 18 amino acids. Germline assignment: CDR1 LGHNA and CDR2 YNFKEQ. The CDR3 region is CASSQTVANDGGNTEAIF. In DNA form, the CDR3 reads TGTGCCAGCAGCCAAACTGTCGCAAATGACGGTGGGAACACTGAAGCTATCTTT.

This clonotype showed up many times. This rearrangement joins TRBV27 to TRBJ1-5; no clear D. The CDR3 runs to 13 residues. Trimming pared 2 bases from V and 7 bases from J, leaving 9 bases between. The V gene's germline CDR1 is MNHEY and CDR2 SMNVEV (reference sequence). The CDR3 region is CASSLSFGQPQHF. DNA of the CDR3: TGTGCCAGCAGTTTAAGCTTTGGACAGCCCCAGCATTTT.

This clonotype showed up many times. This chain links TRBV6-5 with TRBJ2-1; D is possibly TRBD1 or TRBD2 (5 bases each). The CDR3 totals 16 residues. Germline CDR1 MNHEY, CDR2 SVGAGI. Between the trimmed V and J ends, which lost 2 bases and 8 bases, there was a span of 19 bases. The CDR3 nucleotides are TGTGCCAGCAGTTACCCCGGGACCCCCAGCGACGATGAGCAGTTCTTC. Translated, it gives CASSYPGTPSDDEQFF.

CDR3 sequence: CASSPLQGGGYTF. DNA for the CDR3: TGTGCCAGCAGTCCGCTACAGGGAGGGGGCTACACCTTC. The genes are TRBV27 and TRBJ1-2, with D possibly being TRBD1 (6 bases). The CDR3 is 13 amino acids. V was trimmed by 5 bases and J by 8 bases, leaving 15 bases between them. CDR1 and CDR2 (germline): MNHEY, SMNVEV (reference sequence).

In this sample, this clonotype turned up many times. This chain joins TRBV6-5 and TRBJ2-2; D tentatively reads TRBD1 or TRBD2 (6 bases each). This CDR3 is built from 17 residues. Trimming took off 6 bases at V and 1 base at J, with 18 bases between the two ends. Germline values: CDR1 MNHEY, CDR2 SVGAGI. The CDR3: CASRHPGAVGNTGELFF. In DNA, the CDR3 is TGTGCCAGCAGACACCCGGGGGCCGTGGGGAACACCGGGGAGCTGTTTTTT.

DNA for the CDR3: TGCGCCAGCAGCGAACAGGTTGGGCGGGGCTATGGCTACACCTTC. It codes for CASSEQVGRGYGYTF. The rearrangement joins TRBV5-1 to TRBJ1-2; tentatively, D is TRBD1 (5 bases). The CDR3 loop spans 15 amino acids. V was trimmed by 4 bases and J by 4 bases, leaving 17 bases between them. CDR1 SGHRS and CDR2 YFSETQ come from the germline V gene.

This clonotype was seen many times. CDR3 sequence: CASSRRTGNTGELFF. The CDR3 DNA is TGTGCCAGCAGCAGACGGACAGGGAACACCGGGGAGCTGTTTTTT. The V gene is TRBV5-5, the J gene TRBJ2-2; 7 bases match TRBD1. Germline loops: CDR1 SGHKS, CDR2 YYEKEE (reference sequence). The CDR3 has 15 residues. After removal of 4 bases from V and 1 base from J, the junction contained 4 bases not matched to a gene. Supplemented by reference TRBV5-5 and TRBJ2-2, the full variable domain reads DAGVTQSPTHLIKTRGQQVTLRCSPISGHKSVSWYQQVLGQGPQFIFQYYEKEERGRGNFPDRFSARQFPNYSSELNVNALLLGDSALYLCASSRRTGNTGELFFGEGSRLTVL.

In this sample, this clonotype turned up many times. The rearrangement joins TRBV12-3 or TRBV12-4 to TRBJ2-5, with D perhaps TRBD1 (6 bases). Trimming took off 3 bases at V and 5 bases at J, with 10 bases between the two ends. The CDR3 length is 13 residues. In nucleotides, the CDR3 is TGTGCCAGCAGTTTTTCAGGGGTGGAGACCCAGTACTTC. Encoded protein: CASSFSGVETQYF.

Many counts were recorded for this clonotype. This rearrangement joins TRBV20-1 to TRBJ2-7; D not resolved. The CDR3 loop spans 12 amino acids. V shed 2 bases and J shed 5 bases, with 10 bases lying between them. Per the germline V gene, CDR1 is DFQATT and CDR2 is SNEGSKA (reference sequence). This CDR3 reads CSARRVAHEQYF. The CDR3 nucleotides read TGCAGTGCTAGAAGGGTAGCTCACGAGCAGTACTTC.

The table lists this clonotype with many counts. The genes are TRBV5-1 and TRBJ1-6, with TRBD1 as a possible D gene (5 bases). This CDR3 contains 14 residues. Trimming took off 4 bases at V and 7 bases at J, with 12 bases between the two ends. Germline V gene lookup returns CDR1 SGHRS and CDR2 YFSETQ. CDR3 sequence reads: CASSEQAGNSPLHF. The CDR3, as DNA: TGCGCCAGCAGCGAACAGGCTGGAAATTCACCCCTCCACTTT. The full variable domain, its missing parts supplied by reference TRBV5-1 and TRBJ1-6, is KAGVTQTPRYLIKTRGQQVTLSCSPISGHRSVSWYQQTPGQGLQFLFEYFSETQRNKGNFPGRFSGRQFSNSRSEMNVSTLELGDSALYLCASSEQAGNSPLHFGNGTRLTVT.

This clonotype came up many times. The chain has TRBV28 and TRBJ1-5; weak D call: TRBD1 (6 bases). Germline V CDR1 and CDR2: MDHEN, SYDVKM. The CDR3 has 14 residues. Trimming removed 6 bases from V and 3 bases from J, with 12 bases in between. CDR3 DNA sequence: TGTGCCAGCAGCCAAGGGGGTTACAATCAGCCCCAGCATTTT. Residues: CASSQGGYNQPQHF.

This clonotype showed up many times. The chain recombines TRBV6-5 with TRBJ1-2, with D possibly TRBD1 on 6 matching bases. Between the trimmed V and J ends, which lost 7 bases and 8 bases, there was a span of 26 bases. The CDR3 covers 16 residues. Germline assignment: CDR1 MNHEY and CDR2 SVGAGI. CDR3 sequence: CASTRGGSGNTRGYTF. The CDR3 nucleotides are TGTGCCAGCACCCGAGGGGGTTCGGGAAATACTAGAGGCTACACCTTC.

This clonotype was picked up many times. This chain links TRBV12-3 or TRBV12-4 with TRBJ2-6; TRBD2 is a possible D gene (6 bases). With 0 bases removed from V and 1 base from J, the gap between germline ends came to 10 bases. The CDR3 contains 17 residues. For the CDR3, the DNA is TGTGCCAGCAGTTTAGCGCTCGGGGGATCTGGGGCCAACGTCCTGACTTTC. Its translation: CASSLALGGSGANVLTF.